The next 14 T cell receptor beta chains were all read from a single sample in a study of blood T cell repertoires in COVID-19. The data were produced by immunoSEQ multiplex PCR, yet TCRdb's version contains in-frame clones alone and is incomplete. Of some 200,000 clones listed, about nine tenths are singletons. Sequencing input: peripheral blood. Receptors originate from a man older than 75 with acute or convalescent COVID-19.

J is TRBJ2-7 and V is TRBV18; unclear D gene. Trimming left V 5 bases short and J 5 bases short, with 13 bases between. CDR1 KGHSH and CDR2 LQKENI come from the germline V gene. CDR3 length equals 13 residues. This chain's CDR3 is CASSMSYNDEQYF. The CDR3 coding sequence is TGTGCCAGCTCAATGAGTTATAATGACGAGCAGTACTTC. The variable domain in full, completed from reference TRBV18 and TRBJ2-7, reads NAGVMQNPRHLVRRRGQEARLRCSPMKGHSHVYWYRQLPEEGLKFMVYLQKENIIDESGMPKERFSAEFPKEGPSILRIQQVVRGDSAAYFCASSMSYNDEQYFGPGTRLTVT.

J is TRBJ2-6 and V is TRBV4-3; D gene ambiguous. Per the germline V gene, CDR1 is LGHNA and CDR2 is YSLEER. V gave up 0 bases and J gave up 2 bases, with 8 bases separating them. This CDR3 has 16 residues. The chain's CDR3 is CASSQESLTGANVLTF. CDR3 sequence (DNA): TGCGCCAGCAGCCAAGAGAGTCTGACTGGGGCCAACGTCCTGACTTTC.

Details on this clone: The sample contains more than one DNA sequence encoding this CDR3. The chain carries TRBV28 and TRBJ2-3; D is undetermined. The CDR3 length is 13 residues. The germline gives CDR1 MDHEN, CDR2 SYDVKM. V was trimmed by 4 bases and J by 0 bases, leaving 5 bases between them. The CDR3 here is CASSSGSTDTQYF. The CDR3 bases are TGTGCCAGCAGTTCCGGTAGCACAGATACGCAGTATTTT.

The chain's CDR3 is CATSDRIAGIQETQYF. DNA for the CDR3: TGTGCCACCAGTGATCGGATAGCGGGCATCCAAGAGACCCAGTACTTC. The chain recombines TRBV24-1 with TRBJ2-5; 7 bases line up with TRBD2. CDR3 length: 16 residues. J lost 1 base, V lost 3 bases, and 7 bases had no gene match. Germline V CDR1 and CDR2: KGHDR, SFDVKD.

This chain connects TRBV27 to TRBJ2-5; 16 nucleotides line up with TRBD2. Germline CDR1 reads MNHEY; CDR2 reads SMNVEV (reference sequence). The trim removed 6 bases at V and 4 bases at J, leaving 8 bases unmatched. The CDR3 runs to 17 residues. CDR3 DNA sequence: TGTGCCAGCAGCGGGGGACTAGCGGGAGGGCCATCAGAGACCCAGTACTTC. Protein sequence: CASSGGLAGGPSETQYF.

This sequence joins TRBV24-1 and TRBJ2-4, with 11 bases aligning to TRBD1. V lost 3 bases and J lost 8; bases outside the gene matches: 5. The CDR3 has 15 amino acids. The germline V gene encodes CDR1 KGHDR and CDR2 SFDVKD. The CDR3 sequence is CATSDQGTGGDIQYF. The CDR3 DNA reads TGTGCCACCAGTGATCAAGGGACAGGGGGGGACATTCAGTACTTC.

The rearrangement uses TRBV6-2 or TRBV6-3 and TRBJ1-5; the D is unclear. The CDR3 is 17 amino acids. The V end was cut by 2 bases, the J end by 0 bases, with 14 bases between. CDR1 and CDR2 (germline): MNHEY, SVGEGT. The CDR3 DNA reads TGTGCCAGCAGTTACAAGCTAATGGGCAATAGCAATCAGCCCCAGCATTTT. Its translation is CASSYKLMGNSNQPQHF.

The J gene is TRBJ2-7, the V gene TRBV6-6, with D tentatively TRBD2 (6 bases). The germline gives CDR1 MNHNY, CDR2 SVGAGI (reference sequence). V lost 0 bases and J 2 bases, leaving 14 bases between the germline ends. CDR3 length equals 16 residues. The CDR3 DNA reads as TGTGCCAGCAGTTACTCGAGAGCGGGCACTGCCTACGAGCAGTACGTC. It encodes CASSYSRAGTAYEQYV.

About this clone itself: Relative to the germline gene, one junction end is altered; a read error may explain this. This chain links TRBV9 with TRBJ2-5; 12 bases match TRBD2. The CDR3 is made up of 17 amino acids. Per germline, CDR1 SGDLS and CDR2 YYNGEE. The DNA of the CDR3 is TGTGCCAGCAGCGTAGTAGGGCTAGCGGGAGGGCAAGGGACCCAGTACTTC. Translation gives CASSVVGLAGGQGTQYF.

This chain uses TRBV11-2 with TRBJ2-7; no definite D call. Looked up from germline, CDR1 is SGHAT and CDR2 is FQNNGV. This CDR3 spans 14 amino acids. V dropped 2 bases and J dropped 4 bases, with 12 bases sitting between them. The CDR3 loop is CASSLFPSSYEQYV. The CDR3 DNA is TGTGCCAGCAGCTTATTCCCAAGCTCTTACGAGCAGTACGTC.

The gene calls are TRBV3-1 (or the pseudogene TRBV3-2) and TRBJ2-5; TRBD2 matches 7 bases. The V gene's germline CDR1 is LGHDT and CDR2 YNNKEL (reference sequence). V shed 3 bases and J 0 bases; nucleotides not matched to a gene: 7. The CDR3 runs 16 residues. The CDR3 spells CASSQSSGRYQETQYF. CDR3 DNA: TGTGCCAGCAGCCAGTCTAGCGGAAGATACCAAGAGACCCAGTACTTC.

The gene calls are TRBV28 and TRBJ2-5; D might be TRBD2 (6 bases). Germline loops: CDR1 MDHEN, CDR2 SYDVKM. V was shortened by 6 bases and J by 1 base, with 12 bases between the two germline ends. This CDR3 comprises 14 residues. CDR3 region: CASSHGTAQETQYF. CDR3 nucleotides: TGTGCCAGCAGCCATGGGACTGCCCAAGAGACCCAGTACTTC.

This chain's CDR3 is CASSPPTGTPQYF. CDR3 coding DNA: TGTGCCAGCAGCCCTCCGACAGGGACGCCTCAGTACTTC. The V call is TRBV7-9, the J call TRBJ2-4; TRBD1 aligns across 7 bases. Germline trimming cut 5 bases from V and 12 bases from J; bases unmatched to any gene: 10. The CDR3 contains 13 residues. CDR1 and CDR2 from the germline V gene are SEHNR and FQNEAQ (reference sequence).

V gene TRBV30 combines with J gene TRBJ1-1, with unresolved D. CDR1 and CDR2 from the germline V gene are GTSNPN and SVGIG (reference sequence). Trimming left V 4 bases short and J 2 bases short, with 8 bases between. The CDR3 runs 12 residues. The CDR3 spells CAWNAVNTEAFF. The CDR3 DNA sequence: TGTGCCTGGAACGCAGTTAACACTGAAGCTTTCTTT.